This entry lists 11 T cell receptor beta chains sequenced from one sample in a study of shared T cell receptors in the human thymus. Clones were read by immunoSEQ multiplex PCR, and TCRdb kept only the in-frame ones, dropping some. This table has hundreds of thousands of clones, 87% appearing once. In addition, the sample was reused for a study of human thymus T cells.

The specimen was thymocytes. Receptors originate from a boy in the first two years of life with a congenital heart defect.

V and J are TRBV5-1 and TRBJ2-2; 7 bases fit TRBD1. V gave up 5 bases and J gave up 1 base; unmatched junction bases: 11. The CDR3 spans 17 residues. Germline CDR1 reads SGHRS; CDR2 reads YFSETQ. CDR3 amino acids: CASREMIDRENTGELFF. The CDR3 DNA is TGCGCCAGCAGGGAAATGATAGACAGGGAGAACACCGGGGAGCTGTTTTTT.

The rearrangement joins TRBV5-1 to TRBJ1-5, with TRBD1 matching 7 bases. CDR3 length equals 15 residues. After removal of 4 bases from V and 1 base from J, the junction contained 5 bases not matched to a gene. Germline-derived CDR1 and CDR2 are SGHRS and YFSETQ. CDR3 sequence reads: CASSVTGASNQPQHF. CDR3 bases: TGCGCCAGCAGCGTCACAGGGGCGAGCAATCAGCCCCAGCATTTT.

The CDR3 loop is CASSENRVGTQYF. CDR3 DNA: TGTGCCAGCAGTGAAAACAGGGTGGGGACGCAGTATTTT. The chain is built from TRBV2 and TRBJ2-3; TRBD1 is a possible D gene (6 bases). Germline CDR1 reads SNHLY; CDR2 reads FYNNEI. With 2 bases removed from V and 9 bases from J, the gap between germline ends came to 12 bases. The CDR3 has 13 residues.

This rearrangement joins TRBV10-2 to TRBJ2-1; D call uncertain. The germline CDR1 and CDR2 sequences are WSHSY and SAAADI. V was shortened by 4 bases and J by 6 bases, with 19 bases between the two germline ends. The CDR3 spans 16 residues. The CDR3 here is CASSGAESLLGNEQFF. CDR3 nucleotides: TGCGCCAGCAGTGGGGCCGAATCACTCCTTGGCAATGAGCAGTTCTTC.

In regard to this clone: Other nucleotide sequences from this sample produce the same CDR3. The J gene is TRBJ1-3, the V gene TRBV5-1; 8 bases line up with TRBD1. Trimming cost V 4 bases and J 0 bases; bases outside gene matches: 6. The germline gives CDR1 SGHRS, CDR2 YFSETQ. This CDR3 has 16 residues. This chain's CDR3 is CASSPGQGPSGNTIYF. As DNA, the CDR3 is TGCGCCAGCAGCCCAGGACAGGGACCCTCTGGAAACACCATATATTTT.

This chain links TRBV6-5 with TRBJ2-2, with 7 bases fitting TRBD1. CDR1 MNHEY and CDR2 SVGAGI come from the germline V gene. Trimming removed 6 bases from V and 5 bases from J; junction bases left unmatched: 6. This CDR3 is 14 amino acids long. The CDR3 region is CASSRDSKTGELFF. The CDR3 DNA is TGTGCCAGCAGCCGGGACAGTAAAACCGGGGAGCTGTTTTTT.

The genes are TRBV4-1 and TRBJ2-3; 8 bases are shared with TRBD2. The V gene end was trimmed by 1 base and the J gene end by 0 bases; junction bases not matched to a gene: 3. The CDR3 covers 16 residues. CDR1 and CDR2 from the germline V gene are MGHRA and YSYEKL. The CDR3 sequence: CASSQGRGGSTDTQYF. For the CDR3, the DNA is TGCGCCAGCAGCCAAGGACGGGGGGGGAGCACAGATACGCAGTATTTT.

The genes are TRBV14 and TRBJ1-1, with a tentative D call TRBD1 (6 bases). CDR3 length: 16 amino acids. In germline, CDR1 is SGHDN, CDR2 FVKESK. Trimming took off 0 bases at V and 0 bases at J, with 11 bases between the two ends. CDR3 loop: CASSQDADSLNTEAFF. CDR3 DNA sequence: TGTGCCAGCAGCCAAGATGCGGACAGCTTGAACACTGAAGCTTTCTTT.

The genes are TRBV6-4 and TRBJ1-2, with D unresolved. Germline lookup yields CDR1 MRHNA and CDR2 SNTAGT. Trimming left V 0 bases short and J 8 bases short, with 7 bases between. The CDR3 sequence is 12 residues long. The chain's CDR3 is CASSDSGQGYTF. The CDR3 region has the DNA TGTGCCAGCAGTGACTCGGGCCAGGGCTACACCTTC.

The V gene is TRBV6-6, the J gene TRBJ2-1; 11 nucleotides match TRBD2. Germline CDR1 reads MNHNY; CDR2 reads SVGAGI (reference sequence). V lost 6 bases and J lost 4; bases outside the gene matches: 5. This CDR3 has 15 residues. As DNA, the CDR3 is TGTGCCAGCAGGAACTCTAGCGGGAGGTACAATGAGCAGTTCTTC. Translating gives CASRNSSGRYNEQFF.

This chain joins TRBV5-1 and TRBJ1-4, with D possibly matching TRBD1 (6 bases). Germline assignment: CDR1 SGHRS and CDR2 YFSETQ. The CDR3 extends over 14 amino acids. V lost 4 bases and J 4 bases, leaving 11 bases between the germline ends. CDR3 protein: CASSPDRINEKLFF. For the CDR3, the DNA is TGCGCCAGCAGCCCTGACAGGATTAATGAAAAACTGTTTTTT.